This section outlines one T cell receptor beta chain sequence together with its context. Its matching antigen is unknown. The data were produced by immunoSEQ multiplex PCR, yet TCRdb's version contains in-frame clones alone and is incomplete. The repertoire holds about 100,000 clones, roughly 90% seen once, with roughly 1% in the top ten. The CDR3 is 12 residues long. Trimming left V 3 bases short and J 6 bases short, with 5 bases between. Germline V lookup: CDR1 MDHEN, CDR2 SYDVKM. This entry comes from a study of siplizumab effects on memory and regulatory T cells. Study-wide points: Alloreactive CD4+ clones that could be mapped were on average 68.8% Treg-derived with siplizumab, against 25% to 30% in controls. The study found that siplizumab significantly reduced alloreactive sequences traceable to unstimulated CD4+ memory cells. Unstimulated naive T cells seemed to show more diversity than memory cells did, and they also seemed to be among the major contributors to the alloresponse.

The sample was CD4+ T cells sorted from blood. This clonotype was sampled from a human donor in good health. This rearrangement joins TRBV28 to TRBJ2-2; the D is unclear. CDR3: CASSFWSGELFF. The CDR3 coding sequence is TGTGCCAGCAGTTTTTGGTCCGGGGAGCTGTTTTTT.